This TCR beta chain comes out of a study of sequential checkpoint blockade in melanoma. Study in general: Randomization was 1:1 between first-line nivolumab→ipilimumab and ipilimumab→nivolumab. TCRβ was sequenced from DNA of 91 pretreatment tumors.

Profiled with immunoSEQ multiplex PCR; TCRdb holds only in-frame clones, not every one. The table lists approximately 4,200 clones, about 25% of them singletons. Trimming shortened V by 1 base and J by 1 base, and 11 bases separated the two germline ends. CDR3 length: 16 amino acids. The germline V gene has CDR1 LNHDA and CDR2 SQIVND (reference sequence). Treatment specified: randomized to nivolumab then ipilimumab (arm A) or the reverse (arm B). Patients had received no earlier DNA-damaging chemotherapy. Study-wide results and caveats: Pretreatment TIL clonality tracked with response in the nivolumab-first arm.

Points on this clone: Its antigen is not identified.

The chain has TRBV19 and TRBJ1-5; no definite D call. The TCR sequence derives from a human donor with melanoma. Material: tumor tissue (inferred from file names), obtained from a patient given nivolumab and ipilimumab in sequence. The CDR3 protein is CASSIVTGFSNQPQHF. Here the CDR3 DNA reads TGTGCCAGTAGTATAGTAACCGGTTTCAGCAATCAGCCCCAGCATTTT.